These 10 T cell receptor beta chains were all obtained from the same sample, sequenced in a study of blood T cell repertoires in COVID-19 (dated by TCRdb to 2018 to 2021). The receptor library was made with the immunoSEQ multiplex PCR assay. TCRdb's version of the immuneACCESS table is confined to in-frame rearrangements and falls short of the full clone set. An unresolved V gene accounts for under half of the shortfall where checked; the remainder is of unknown origin. The table for this sample lists approximately 350,000 clones; around nine tenths of them were counted only once. 7.1% of the sample comes from the top ten. Sequencing used peripheral blood. The receptor source for this set is a woman in her fifties or sixties with COVID-19, enrolled during active disease.

The rearrangement joins TRBV7-2 to TRBJ2-3; no clear D. The germline V and J ends were trimmed by 0 bases and 6 bases, with 13 bases remaining between them. Germline V CDR1 and CDR2: SGHTA, FQGNSA. The CDR3 contains 15 residues. CDR3 bases: TGTGCCAGCAGCTTAGCGACCGGGTTTAGGGATACGCAGTATTTT. This gives the protein CASSLATGFRDTQYF.

V usage is TRBV15 and J usage is TRBJ1-4; maybe TRBD1 (6 bases). V was pared by 0 bases and J by 8 bases, with 13 bases between. CDR3 size: 15 residues. Per the germline V gene, CDR1 is LNHNV and CDR2 is YYDKDF (reference sequence). CDR3 sequence: CATSRESGVPEKLFF. The CDR3 DNA reads TGTGCCACCAGCAGAGAGTCAGGGGTCCCCGAAAAACTGTTTTTT.

The chain is built from TRBV5-4 and TRBJ2-1; 7 nucleotides agree with TRBD1. Germline V CDR1 and CDR2: SGHNT, YYREEE (reference sequence). The CDR3 is 13 residues long. The V gene end was trimmed by 0 bases and the J gene end by 7 bases; junction bases not matched to a gene: 1. CDR3 bases: TGTGCCAGCAGCTTGGAACAGGGGAATGAGCAGTTCTTC. It yields the protein CASSLEQGNEQFF.

The V gene is TRBV6-5, the J gene TRBJ1-1; D unresolved. The CDR3 contains 15 residues. V dropped 0 bases and J dropped 0 bases, with 8 bases sitting between them. Germline loops: CDR1 MNHEY, CDR2 SVGAGI. CDR3 in DNA: TGTGCCAGCAGTTACTCCGTACAACTGAACACTGAAGCTTTCTTT. This sequence encodes CASSYSVQLNTEAFF.

CDR3 in DNA: TGTGCCAGCAGCCCTAACAGGGGGCTGTATAGCAATCAGCCCCAGCATTTT. It encodes CASSPNRGLYSNQPQHF. This sequence joins TRBV7-2 and TRBJ1-5; 9 bases map to TRBD1. Trimming took 5 bases from V and 0 from J; bases not matched to a gene: 8. Germline assignment: CDR1 SGHTA and CDR2 FQGNSA. This CDR3 spans 17 amino acids.

The V gene is TRBV5-1, the J gene TRBJ2-7, with D hard to call. Trimming took off 0 bases at V and 3 bases at J, with 10 bases between the two ends. Germline lookup yields CDR1 SGHRS and CDR2 YFSETQ. There are 14 residues in the CDR3. This CDR3 is CASSLEGTVYEQYF. The CDR3 DNA is TGCGCCAGCAGCTTGGAAGGTACAGTCTACGAGCAGTACTTC.

The chain carries TRBV15 and TRBJ1-5, with no clear D. This CDR3 spans 13 amino acids. Per the germline V gene, CDR1 is LNHNV and CDR2 is YYDKDF (reference sequence). With 5 bases removed from V and 6 bases from J, the gap between germline ends came to 11 bases. The CDR3 reads CATSEVLVQPQHF. The CDR3 DNA is TGTGCCACCAGCGAGGTACTAGTTCAGCCCCAGCATTTT.

The J gene is TRBJ2-4, the V gene TRBV19; TRBD1 aligns across 11 bases. From germline, CDR1 is LNHDA and CDR2 SQIVND (reference sequence). The V segment lost 8 bases and the J segment 2 bases; nucleotides outside the gene matches: 8. This CDR3 comprises 16 residues. CDR3 amino acids: CASASRTGGPKNIQYF. The CDR3 DNA follows: TGTGCCAGTGCGAGCAGGACAGGGGGCCCCAAAAACATTCAGTACTTC. Based on the CDR3 plus reference TRBV19 and TRBJ2-4, the full variable domain is DGGITQSPKYLFRKEGQNVTLSCEQNLNHDAMYWYRQDPGQGLRLIYYSQIVNDFQKGDIAEGYSVSREKKESFPLTVTSAQKNPTAFYLCASASRTGGPKNIQYFGAGTRLSVL.

This clone was picked up one time. V and J are TRBV6-4 and TRBJ2-1; the match to TRBD2 covers 8 bases. J was trimmed by 5 bases and V by 10 bases; bases with no gene match: 13. The CDR3 loop spans 15 amino acids. Looked up from germline, CDR1 is MRHNA and CDR2 is SNTAGT. CDR3 bases: TGTGCCATTTTAGGGGGACTAGTCGATGACAATGAGCAGTTCTTC. It codes for CAILGGLVDDNEQFF.

V and J are TRBV29-1 and TRBJ2-7; TRBD1 is a possible D gene (5 bases). Germline CDR1 reads SQVTM; CDR2 reads ANQGSEA. Between the trimmed V and J ends, which lost 7 bases and 2 bases, there was a span of 12 bases. CDR3 length: 12 residues. CDR3 bases: TGCAGCGCGGTGACAGATGCCTACGAGCAGTACTTC. Its translation: CSAVTDAYEQYF.